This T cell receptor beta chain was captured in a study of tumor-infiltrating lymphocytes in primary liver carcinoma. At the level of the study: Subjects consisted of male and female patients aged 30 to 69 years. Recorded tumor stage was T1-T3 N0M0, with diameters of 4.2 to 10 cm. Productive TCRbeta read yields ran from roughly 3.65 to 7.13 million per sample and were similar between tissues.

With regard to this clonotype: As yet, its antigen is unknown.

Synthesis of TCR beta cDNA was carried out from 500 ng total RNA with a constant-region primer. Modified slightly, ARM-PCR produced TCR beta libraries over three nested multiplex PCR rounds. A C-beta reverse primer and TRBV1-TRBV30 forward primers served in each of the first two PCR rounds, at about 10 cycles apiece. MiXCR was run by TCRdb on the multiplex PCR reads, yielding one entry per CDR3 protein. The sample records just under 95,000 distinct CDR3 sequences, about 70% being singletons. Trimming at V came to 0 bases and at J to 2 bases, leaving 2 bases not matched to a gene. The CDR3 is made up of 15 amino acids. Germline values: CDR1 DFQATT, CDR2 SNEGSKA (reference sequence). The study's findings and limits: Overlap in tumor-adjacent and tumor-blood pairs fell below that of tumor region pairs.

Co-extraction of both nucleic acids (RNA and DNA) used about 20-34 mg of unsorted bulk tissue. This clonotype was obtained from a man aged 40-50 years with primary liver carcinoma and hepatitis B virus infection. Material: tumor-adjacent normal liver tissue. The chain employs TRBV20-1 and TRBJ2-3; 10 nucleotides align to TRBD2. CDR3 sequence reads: CSARDTSGNTDTQYF. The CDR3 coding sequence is TGCAGTGCTAGAGACACTAGCGGGAACACAGATACGCAGTATTTT.